This T cell receptor (beta chain) originates from a study of T cells in Graves' hyperthyroidism and ophthalmopathy. Amplified TCR beta CDR3 regions derived from RNA transcripts. First-round RT-PCR of the TCR CDR3 relied on the HTBI primer set. TCRdb re-derived calls from the multiplex PCR reads in MiXCR, one entry per CDR3 protein. The sample lists about 700,000 distinct CDR3 sequences, 12% to 15% occurring once. Findings of the study overall: Classification by a 13 V-J model distinguished ophthalmopathy from stable hyperthyroidism.

As regards this clonotype: Antigen unknown.

In patients aged 18 to 65, hyperthyroidism was newly diagnosed, with duration under 2 months. This sequence was found in a woman aged 18-35 years with Graves' hyperthyroidism. Sample: blood.

CDR3 DNA: TGTGCCAGCAGCTTAAGGGGCGCCGGGAGCACTGAAGCTTTCTTT. Its translation: CASSLRGAGSTEAFF. The chain employs TRBV7-9 and TRBJ1-1; the D gene is possibly TRBD1 (5 bases). V was cut by 2 bases and J by 4 bases, with 14 bases left in between. The CDR3 runs 15 residues. Germline CDR1 and CDR2: SEHNR and FQNEAQ (reference sequence).